This T cell receptor beta chain was obtained from a study of type 1 regulatory T cells. Turning to the study itself: T-allo10 is a Tr1-enriched, alloantigen-specific CD4 T cell product made in vitro.

V was cut by 1 base and J by 6 bases, with 13 bases left in between. Germline values: CDR1 MGHRA, CDR2 YSYEKL. The length of the CDR3 is 15 residues. Each CDR3 protein gets one entry after TCRdb re-called the reads with MiXCR. Counted here are 80,000 to 100,000 distinct CDR3 sequences, 25% to 40% occurring once; the ten biggest clones make up 2% to 2.5%. The sequenced sample was CD4+ T cells, either the whole sample or a sorted fraction (not recorded which). The rearrangement joins TRBV4-1 to TRBJ2-1; D gene uncertain. The origin of this receptor is a human donor in good health. CDR3 coding DNA: TGCGCCAGCAGCCAAGTAGGTGACTCGCGCAATGAGCAGTTCTTC. Translating gives CASSQVGDSRNEQFF.